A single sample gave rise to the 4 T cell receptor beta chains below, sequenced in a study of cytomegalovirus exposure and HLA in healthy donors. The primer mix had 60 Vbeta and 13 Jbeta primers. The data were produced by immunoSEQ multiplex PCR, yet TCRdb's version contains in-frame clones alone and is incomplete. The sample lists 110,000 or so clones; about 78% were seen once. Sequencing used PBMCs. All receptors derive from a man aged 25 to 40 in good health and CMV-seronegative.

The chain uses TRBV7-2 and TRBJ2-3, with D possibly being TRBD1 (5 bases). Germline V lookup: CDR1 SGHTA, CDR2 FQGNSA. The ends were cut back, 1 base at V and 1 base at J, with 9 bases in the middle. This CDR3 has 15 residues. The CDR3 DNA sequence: TGTGCCAGCAGCTTAGATAAAGGGGGCACAGATACGCAGTATTTT. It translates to CASSLDKGGTDTQYF.

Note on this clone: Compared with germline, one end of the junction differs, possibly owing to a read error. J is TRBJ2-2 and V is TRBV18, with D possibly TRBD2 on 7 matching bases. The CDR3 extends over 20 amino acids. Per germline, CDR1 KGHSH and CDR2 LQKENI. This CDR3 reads CASSPTLLGGPNSNAGELFF. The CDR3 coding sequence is TGTGCCAGCTCACCAACTCTCCTGGGGGGGCCGAATTCGAACGCCGGGGAGCTGTTTTTT.

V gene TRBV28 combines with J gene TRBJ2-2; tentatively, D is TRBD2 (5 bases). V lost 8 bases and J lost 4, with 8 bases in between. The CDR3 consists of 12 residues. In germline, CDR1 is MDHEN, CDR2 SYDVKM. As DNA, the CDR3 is TGTGCCAGCCAGAGGGTCACCGGGGAGCTGTTTTTT. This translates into CASQRVTGELFF.

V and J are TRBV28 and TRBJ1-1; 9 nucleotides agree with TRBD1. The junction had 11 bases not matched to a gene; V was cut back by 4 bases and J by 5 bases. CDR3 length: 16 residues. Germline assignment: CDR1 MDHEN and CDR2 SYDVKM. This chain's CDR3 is CASSWHLDRGGTEAFF. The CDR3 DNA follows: TGTGCCAGCAGTTGGCACCTCGACAGGGGGGGAACTGAAGCTTTCTTT.